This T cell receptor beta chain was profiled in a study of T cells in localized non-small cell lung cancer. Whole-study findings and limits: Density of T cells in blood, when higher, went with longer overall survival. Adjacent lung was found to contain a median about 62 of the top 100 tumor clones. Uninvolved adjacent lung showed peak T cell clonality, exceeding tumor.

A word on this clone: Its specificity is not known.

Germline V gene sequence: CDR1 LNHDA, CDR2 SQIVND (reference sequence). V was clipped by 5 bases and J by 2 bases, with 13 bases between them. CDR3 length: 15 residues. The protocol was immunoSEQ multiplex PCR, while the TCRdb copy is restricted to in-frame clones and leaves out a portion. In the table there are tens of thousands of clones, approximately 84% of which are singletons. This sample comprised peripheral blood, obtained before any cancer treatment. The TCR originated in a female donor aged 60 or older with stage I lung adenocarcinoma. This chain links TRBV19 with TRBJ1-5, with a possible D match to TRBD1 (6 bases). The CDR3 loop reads CASSSRGTGNQPQHF. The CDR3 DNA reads TGTGCCAGTAGTTCCAGGGGAACTGGCAATCAGCCCCAGCATTTT.